This T cell receptor (beta chain) is drawn from a study of OX40 agonist ivuxolimab in advanced cancers. At the level of the whole study: The costimulatory receptor OX40 (CD134) was targeted by ivuxolimab, a fully human IgG2 agonistic monoclonal antibody. Intravenous ivuxolimab was administered to patients every 2 weeks at six dose levels: 0.01, 0.1, 0.3, 1.5, 3 and 10 mg/kg. Among the roughly 52 dose-escalation patients, about 20 had hepatocellular carcinoma, 15 melanoma, 9 renal cell carcinoma and 9 head and neck cancer. In the dose-escalation cohort, 82.7% of patients were male, and the mean age was approximately 60 years, with a range of 23 to 79. Patients were allowed to have had prior anti-PD-1, anti-PD-L1 or anti-CTLA-4 therapy, and around 37% of the dose-escalation patients had previously received checkpoint inhibitors. Partial responses occurred in three dose-escalation patients: two with cutaneous melanoma and one with hepatocellular carcinoma. Peripheral TCRbeta sequencing aimed to test whether ivuxolimab altered TCR sequence diversity and caused clonal T-cell expansion. The paper describes the monotherapy dose-escalation part (N = 52 patients) of the phase I trial of ivuxolimab. Overall study outcomes, separate from this receptor: In the 0.1-3.0 mg/kg groups, partial responders were among the patients with the lowest normalized peripheral clonal expansion, particularly in CD8+ T cells. On average, CD8+ T cells showed more expanded clones than CD4+ T cells after ivuxolimab. Clonal expansion of both CD4+ and CD8+ blood T cells was observed from baseline to week 6 at doses 0.1 to 3.0 mg/kg. Low levels of normalized T-cell clonal expansion were also shown by some nonresponding patients. The antigen specificity of the clonally expanded peripheral T cells was not determined.

The trial excluded patients who had a history of autoimmune disease or who were on systemic immunosuppression. In every dose cohort, peripheral blood was drawn for TCR sequencing at baseline, cycle 4 day 1, and cycle 7 day 1. The samples were taken from a phase I, first-in-human, multicenter, open-label dose-escalation trial of ivuxolimab. Adults with locally advanced or metastatic melanoma, renal cell, hepatocellular, or head and neck squamous cell carcinoma were enrolled in the trial. Before TCR sequencing, CD4+ T cells and CD8+ T cells were sorted from peripheral blood as separate populations. Genomic DNA was isolated from the sorted cells so that the TCRbeta CDR3 region could be sequenced. The immunoSEQ Assay was used to sequence the TCRbeta CDR3 regions. Entries here come from immuneACCESS through TCRdb and include only in-frame sequences with V and J called. Some clones fail to appear in such tables; in the studies checked, an unresolved V gene covers under half of the shortfall, and the cause of the remainder is unknown. This sample comprises about 43,000 clones, around 85% of them detected only once. Jointly, the top ten make up about 15% of the sample.

Judged by its sample share, this clone qualifies as medium-sized (0.01 to 0.1%). Its antigen is not yet known. Per-base quality was not reported, and no clone a single base away is much larger than it. Sequenced here: CD4+ or CD8+ T cells sorted from blood, sampled in a trial of the OX40 agonist ivuxolimab. This TCR came from an adult with an advanced solid tumor such as melanoma, head and neck, liver or kidney cancer.

The CDR3 region: CASRLQEGATEAFF. The nucleotide sequence reads TGTGCCAGCAGATTGCAGGAGGGGGCGACTGAAGCTTTCTTT. The V and J segments used are TRBV5-5 and TRBJ1-1; 7 bases in the junction line up with TRBD1. Here V drops 5 bases and J drops 5 bases, and the junction holds 9 bases not matched to any gene. Sequences SGHKS (CDR1) and YYEKEE (CDR2) are obtained from the germline V gene (reference sequence). The CDR3 starts with the cysteine, ends with the phenylalanine, and has 14 residues. Of all the DNA, just the CDR3 is kept, 42 bases in frame from base 1.